This T cell receptor (beta chain) was captured by sequencing in a study of regulatory T cells in long-lasting Graves disease. iRepertoire HTBI primers and Arm-PCR of CDR3 regions built TCR beta libraries. Each CDR3 protein is one row after TCRdb ran MiXCR on the multiplex PCR reads. The sample yields 350,000 to 500,000 distinct CDR3 sequences, less than 20% seen once. This clonotype appeared many times. The CDR3 consists of 15 residues. CDR1 and CDR2 (germline): MNHEY, SMNVEV (reference sequence). Germline trimming cut 4 bases from V and 8 bases from J; bases unmatched to any gene: 8. Described time point: newly diagnosed GD, antithyroid drugs for less than 3 months. RNA from PBMCs was the source of the TCR library. These records were also assigned to another study, of T cells in Graves' hyperthyroidism and ophthalmopathy. That investigation notes: HTBI primers were the set used in a first-round RT-PCR of the TCR CDR3. Stable hyperthyroidism was separated from ophthalmopathy by a model based on 13 V-J features.

The sequence was collected from a woman in her 30s with Graves disease. This chain uses TRBV27 with TRBJ1-4; TRBD1 agrees at 9 bases. Specimen: peripheral blood mononuclear cells (PBMCs), collected at new diagnosis, from a patient treated with antithyroid drugs. CDR3 region: CASSSGQGFGEKLFF. The CDR3 coding sequence is TGTGCCAGCAGTTCGGGACAGGGCTTTGGAGAAAAACTGTTTTTT. The full variable domain, rest sourced from reference TRBV27 and TRBJ1-4, is EAQVTQNPRYLITVTGKKLTVTCSQNMNHEYMSWYRQDPGLGLRQIYYSMNVEVTDKGDVPEGYKVSRKEKRNFPLILESPSPNQTSLYFCASSSGQGFGEKLFFGSGTQLSVL.